One TCR beta chain is described in this entry. Its antigen is as yet unknown. This table comes from immunoSEQ multiplex PCR, and its TCRdb copy is limited to in-frame clones, with some not included. This sample has tens of thousands of clones, with about 90% found just once. Germline V gene lookup returns CDR1 SGHTS and CDR2 YDEGEE. The ends lost 0 bases at V and 9 bases at J; junction bases unmatched: 8. The CDR3 contains 17 residues. The data originate from a study of cytomegalovirus exposure and HLA in healthy donors. Study results and caveats: There were some public TCRs occurring in many donors, but most TCR sequences were rare. The study put 150 to 200 TCR beta chains on its list as cytomegalovirus-associated.

The sample was PBMCs. This sequence was found in a woman aged 30 to 39 in good health and CMV-seronegative. The chain combines TRBV5-8 with TRBJ2-1, with TRBD2 matching 14 bases. CDR3 DNA sequence: TGTGCCAGCAGCTTGGGTCCGGGACTAGCGGGAGTATCTGAGCAGTTCTTC. Its protein is CASSLGPGLAGVSEQFF. Filled out from reference TRBV5-8 and TRBJ2-1, the complete variable domain reads EAGVTQSPTHLIKTRGQQATLRCSPISGHTSVYWYQQALGLGLQFLLWYDEGEERNRGNFPPRFSGRQFPNYSSELNVNALELEDSALYLCASSLGPGLAGVSEQFFGPGTRLTVL.